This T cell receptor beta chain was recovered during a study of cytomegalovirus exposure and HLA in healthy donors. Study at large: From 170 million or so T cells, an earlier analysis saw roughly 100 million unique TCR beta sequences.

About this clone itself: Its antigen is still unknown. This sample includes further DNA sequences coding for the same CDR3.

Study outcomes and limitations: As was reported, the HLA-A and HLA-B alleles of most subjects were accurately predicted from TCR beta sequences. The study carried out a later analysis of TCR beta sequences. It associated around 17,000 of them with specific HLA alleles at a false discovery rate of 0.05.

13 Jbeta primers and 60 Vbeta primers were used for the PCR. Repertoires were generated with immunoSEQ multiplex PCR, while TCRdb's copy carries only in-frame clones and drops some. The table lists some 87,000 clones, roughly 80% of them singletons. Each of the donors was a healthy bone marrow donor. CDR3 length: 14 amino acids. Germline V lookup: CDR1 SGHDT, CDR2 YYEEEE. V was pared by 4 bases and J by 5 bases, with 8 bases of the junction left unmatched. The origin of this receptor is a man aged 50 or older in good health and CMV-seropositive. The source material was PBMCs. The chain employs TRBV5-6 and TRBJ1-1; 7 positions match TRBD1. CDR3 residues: CASSAYRGGTEAFF. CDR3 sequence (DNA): TGTGCCAGCAGCGCCTACAGGGGTGGAACTGAAGCTTTCTTT.